This TCR beta chain was sequenced during a study of breast tumors, draining lymph nodes, adjacent tissues listed by TCRdb under 2016. Study-level background: In breast cancer patients, the study compared the TCR beta repertoires of tumor, adjacent nontumor tissue and axillary lymph nodes. The study was designed to assess the relationships and possible T-cell exchange between tumor, surrounding tissue and draining lymph node repertoires in human breast cancer.

The axillary draining lymph nodes of breast cancer patients were the source of the lymph node samples. Many counts were recorded for this clonotype. Its cognate antigen has yet to be identified. Base qualities were left out, and no much larger clone turns up one base away. TCRdb names Illumina HiSeq 2000 as the instrument used. TCR beta chain libraries were generated through multiplex PCR amplification. High-throughput sequencing was used to analyze the amplified TCR beta chain products. TCRdb took the public reads, trimmed them with fastp at Q25, ran MiXCR for clone calling and kept in-frame beta chains. CDR3 protein duplicates are merged, each entry listing the most common genes and DNA. Here the sample has approximately 210,000 distinct CDR3 sequences; under 35% occur a single time. The leading ten clones occupy approximately 4% of the sample. On the study overall, not on this receptor specifically: Tumor T-cell repertoires showed less diversity than lymph node repertoires and more diversity than nontumor tissue repertoires, and tumor T-cell repertoires showed preferential V and J gene usage. The conclusion that tumor T cells originate in lymph nodes was framed as consistent with a hypothesis rather than directly demonstrated. The data were considered consistent with most tumor T cells being derived from the lymph node and subsequently expanding within tumor tissue. In luminal-like breast cancer, tumor and nontumor tissue repertoires resembled each other significantly more than in basal-like breast cancer.

Including the terminal cysteine and phenylalanine, the CDR3 comprises 13 residues. Only the CDR3 DNA stays, 39 bases, in frame from base 1. V lost 8 bases and J lost 6 bases; the stretch between them is 13 bases long. Recombination linked TRBV12-3 or TRBV12-4 to TRBJ2-2, with the D segment identity uncertain. The sequenced sample was axillary lymph node tissue. This receptor was obtained from a female donor with breast cancer. Some clones in this sample may be carry-over from other donors' samples. The bases read TGTGCCAGCTCGAGCGTCCCCTCCGGGGAGCTGTTTTTT. Its translation is CASSSVPSGELFF.